This T cell receptor beta chain was identified in a study of blood T cell repertoires in COVID-19. Germline V CDR1 and CDR2: LNHDA, SQIVND (reference sequence). Trimming cost V 5 bases and J 9 bases; bases outside gene matches: 4. The CDR3 has 13 amino acids. Methods used by the authors: Using reference gene primer amplification, nucleated cell counts were estimated. Clones were read by immunoSEQ multiplex PCR, and TCRdb kept only the in-frame ones, dropping some. V and J calls and clone size follow that table, whereas D and trimming were derived from the DNA. The sample carries about 40,000 clones, 91% recorded once.

This receptor was obtained from a woman in her thirties in a cohort sampled during active COVID-19. The sample consisted of peripheral blood. This sequence joins TRBV19 and TRBJ1-6; 7 nucleotides line up with TRBD1. CDR3 DNA: TGTGCCAGTAGTTTAGGGGGCGTTTCACCCCTCCACTTT. Translating it yields CASSLGGVSPLHF.